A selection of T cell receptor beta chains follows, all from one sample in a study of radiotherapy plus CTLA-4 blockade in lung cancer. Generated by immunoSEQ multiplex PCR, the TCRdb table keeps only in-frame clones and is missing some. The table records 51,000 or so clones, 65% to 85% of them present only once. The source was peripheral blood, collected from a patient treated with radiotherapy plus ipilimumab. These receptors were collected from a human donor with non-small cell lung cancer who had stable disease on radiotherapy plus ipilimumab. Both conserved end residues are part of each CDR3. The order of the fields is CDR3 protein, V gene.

CASSLVGSLPEAFF TRBV7-2
CASSLGSDGNTIYF TRBV7-9
CASSLGGYSNQPQHF TRBV7-9
CASSPPQNTGELFF TRBV28
CASSLRGPGNTIYF TRBV27
CASSLADRYYGYTF TRBV7-2
CASSLDSPPTNEKLFF TRBV2
CASTLRGPPEQFF TRBV28
CASSFGQGITEAFF TRBV7-9
CASGLGTGRGTGELFF TRBV12-5
CSVRQGSSDSPLHF TRBV29-1